The next 2 T cell receptor beta chains were all read from a single sample in a study of blood T cell repertoires in COVID-19. The data were produced by immunoSEQ multiplex PCR, yet TCRdb's version contains in-frame clones alone and is incomplete. Of 100,000 to 150,000 clones listed, about 79% were seen once; the top ten hold 4% to 5.5%. The specimen was peripheral blood. These receptors all come from a woman aged 70-85 years with acute or convalescent COVID-19.

The V and J genes are TRBV2 and TRBJ2-7; tentatively, D is TRBD2 (5 bases). CDR3 size: 14 residues. The germline V gene has CDR1 SNHLY and CDR2 FYNNEI. The V end was cut by 5 bases, the J end by 0 bases, with 11 bases between. The CDR3 DNA is TGTGCCAGCAGTCTAAGCGGCAGCTCCTACGAGCAGTACGTC. It yields the protein CASSLSGSSYEQYV.

The chain links TRBV19 to TRBJ2-5; D is possibly TRBD2 (6 bases). The germline gives CDR1 LNHDA, CDR2 SQIVND (reference sequence). Trimming removed 3 bases at V and 5 bases at J, with 10 bases between. The CDR3 sequence is 13 residues long. The CDR3 bases are TGTGCCAGTAGTATCGTGGGAGGCGAGACCCAGTACTTC. It codes for CASSIVGGETQYF. Using reference TRBV19 and TRBJ2-5 for the parts outside the CDR3, the full variable domain is DGGITQSPKYLFRKEGQNVTLSCEQNLNHDAMYWYRQDPGQGLRLIYYSQIVNDFQKGDIAEGYSVSREKKESFPLTVTSAQKNPTAFYLCASSIVGGETQYFGPGTRLLVL.